This TCR beta chain was profiled in a study of lymphopenia after photon versus proton radiotherapy. The CDR3 covers 12 residues. Germline V gives CDR1 SGHTA, CDR2 FQGNSA. Trimming removed 3 bases from V and 9 bases from J; junction bases left unmatched: 4. Using immunoSEQ multiplex PCR, the repertoire was profiled, and TCRdb retains in-frame clones only, with some absent. Altogether around 160,000 clones are present, around nine tenths being singletons, with the ten largest covering approximately 4.8%. This receptor was taken from a man between 45 and 60 years old with gastric cancer. The source material was peripheral blood, sampled from a patient treated with photon-based radiotherapy. The chain is built from TRBV7-2 and TRBJ2-7, with 8 bases that match TRBD2. The CDR3 reads CASSFASGPQYF. The CDR3 DNA sequence: TGTGCCAGCAGCTTCGCTAGCGGGCCGCAGTACTTC.